These T cell receptor beta chains were read from a single sample in a study of T cell repertoires in cytomegalovirus infection. MiXCR was run by TCRdb on the reads, yielding one entry per CDR3 protein. The sample consists of 250,000 or so distinct CDR3 sequences, approximately 17% of them appearing once. Sequenced material: CD8+ T cells from PBMCs. The source is a human donor in good health (CMV status not recorded). Some clones in this sample may be carry-over from other donors' samples. Each CDR3 is given with its conserved first and last residue.

J gene: TRBJ2-5
V gene: TRBV15
CDR3 protein: CATSGRDRGYQETQYF

J gene: TRBJ2-5
V gene: TRBV7-2
CDR3 protein: CASSHGTAEETQYF

J gene: TRBJ2-7
V gene: TRBV12-3/TRBV12-4
CDR3 protein: CASSSETAYEQYF

J gene: TRBJ2-7
V gene: TRBV2
CDR3 protein: CASSGAGGRYEQYF

J gene: TRBJ1-5
V gene: TRBV27
CDR3 protein: CASSLSTGRGQPQHF

J gene: TRBJ1-1
V gene: TRBV7-6
CDR3 protein: CASSSEETNTEAFF

J gene: TRBJ1-1
V gene: TRBV14
CDR3 protein: CASSRDPDTEAFF

J gene: TRBJ2-1
V gene: TRBV11-2
CDR3 protein: CASSLTIGTSSYNEQFF

J gene: TRBJ2-3
V gene: TRBV2
CDR3 protein: CASSGVLAGASTDTQYF

J gene: TRBJ2-7
V gene: TRBV12-3/TRBV12-4
CDR3 protein: CASSTGTGYEQYF

J gene: TRBJ2-5
V gene: TRBV6-1
CDR3 protein: CASSAGTGKETQYF

J gene: TRBJ2-1
V gene: TRBV7-2
CDR3 protein: CASSLFSGISYNEQFF

J gene: TRBJ1-1
V gene: TRBV7-2
CDR3 protein: CASSLNRQGPNTEAFF

J gene: TRBJ1-2
V gene: TRBV27
CDR3 protein: CASLGPGQGYYGYTF

J gene: TRBJ1-1
V gene: TRBV2
CDR3 protein: CASRDRNTEAFF

J gene: TRBJ2-2
V gene: TRBV28
CDR3 protein: CAATAPGYRDHPKAGELFF

J gene: TRBJ1-1
V gene: TRBV7-9
CDR3 protein: CASSLVGGGNTEAFF